The rows below give T cell receptor beta chains drawn from one sample of a study of T-cell reconstitution after alpha-beta-depleted transplantation in children. TCRdb passed the PCR reads through MiXCR, listing each CDR3 protein once. This sample has 200,000 to 250,000 distinct CDR3 sequences, with about 12% found just once. Sequences were derived from PBMCs from the stem cell graft donor, sampled from the stem cell graft. Receptor source: a human donor who donated a stem cell graft to a child with acute lymphoblastic leukemia. Both conserved end residues are part of each CDR3. A D gene is named only where the DNA matches it firmly. Size tells how often a clone was seen (once, few, many) or the class of an expanded clone, and some rows leave it out.

d_call | clone_size | j_call | v_call | cdr3_aa | cdr3_nt
- | many | TRBJ2-1 | TRBV29-1 | CSVERQVNEQFF | TGCAGCGTTGAACGACAGGTAAATGAGCAGTTCTTC
- | - | TRBJ2-3 | TRBV7-2 | CASTFQARDTQYF | TGTGCCAGCACCTTTCAGGCAAGAGATACGCAGTATTTT
TRBD1 | many | TRBJ2-7 | TRBV9 | CASSAGTESYEQYF | TGTGCCAGCAGCGCCGGGACAGAATCCTACGAGCAGTACTTC
- | many | TRBJ1-3 | TRBV5-1 | CASSGARGNTIYF | TGCGCCAGCAGTGGGGCGCGCGGAAACACCATATATTTT
- | once | TRBJ1-6 | TRBV10-3 | CAISGGPQGSPLHF | TGTGCCATCAGCGGCGGGCCCCAGGGTTCACCCCTCCACTTT
TRBD1 | many | TRBJ2-2 | TRBV12-3/TRBV12-4 | CASSSSLPGQGETGELFF | TGTGCCAGCAGTTCAAGCCTCCCAGGACAGGGGGAGACCGGGGAGCTGTTTTTT
- | many | TRBJ1-6 | TRBV5-1 | CASSYLENSPLHF | TGCGCCAGCAGCTACCTGGAAAATTCACCCCTCCACTTT
- | - | TRBJ2-7 | TRBV19 | CASSMAGNSYEQYF | TGTGCCAGTAGTATGGCCGGCAACTCCTACGAGCAGTACTTC
TRBD1 | few | TRBJ1-4 | TRBV12-3/TRBV12-4 | CASRGYRGLDATNEKLFF | TGTGCCAGCAGGGGATACAGGGGACTAGATGCAACTAATGAAAAACTGTTTTTT
TRBD1 | many | TRBJ2-1 | TRBV20-1 | CSAGTGSNEQFF | TGCAGTGCTGGGACAGGGAGCAATGAGCAGTTCTTC
- | many | TRBJ2-7 | TRBV5-1 | CASSLFRETNEQYF | TGCGCCAGCAGCTTGTTTCGGGAGACCAACGAGCAGTACTTC
TRBD2 | many | TRBJ2-1 | TRBV27 | CASSWTSGGATYNEQFF | TGTGCCAGCAGCTGGACTAGCGGGGGGGCAACCTACAATGAGCAGTTCTTC
- | many | TRBJ2-7 | TRBV5-1 | CASSLADRPHYEQYF | TGCGCCAGCAGCTTGGCCGACCGGCCACACTACGAGCAGTACTTC
- | - | TRBJ1-3 | TRBV29-1 | CSVESSPGNTIYF | TGCAGCGTTGAGTCATCCCCTGGAAACACCATATATTTT
- | many | TRBJ1-4 | TRBV29-1 | CSVDGGREKLFF | TGCAGCGTTGACGGGGGAAGGGAAAAACTGTTTTTT
- | many | TRBJ2-1 | TRBV12-3/TRBV12-4 | CASSFSDTKLDNEQFF | TGTGCCAGCAGTTTTTCGGACACAAAGCTGGACAATGAGCAGTTCTTC
- | many | TRBJ1-2 | TRBV27 | CASSDGQDGRHYGYTF | TGTGCCAGCAGTGATGGCCAGGATGGACGGCACTATGGCTACACCTTC
TRBD1 | many | TRBJ1-6 | TRBV5-6 | CASTTPSGQGLNSPLHF | TGTGCCAGCACAACCCCATCGGGACAGGGGCTTAATTCACCCCTCCACTTT
- | many | TRBJ2-7 | TRBV5-1 | CASSLRTGQFYEQYF | TGCGCCAGCAGCTTGAGGACGGGGCAATTCTACGAGCAGTACTTC
TRBD1 | - | TRBJ2-3 | TRBV4-2 | CASSHGQGTDTQYF | TGTGCCAGCAGCCATGGACAGGGCACAGATACGCAGTATTTT
TRBD2 | few | TRBJ2-3 | TRBV4-3 | CASSQGTSGGTGDTQYF | TGCGCCAGCAGCCAAGGGACTAGCGGGGGGACCGGGGATACGCAGTATTTT
- | - | TRBJ1-2 | TRBV20-1 | CSARDDRSGYGYTF | TGCAGTGCTAGAGATGACCGCTCGGGCTATGGCTACACCTTC
TRBD1 | many | TRBJ2-5 | TRBV4-2 | CASSQGGRGETQYF | TGTGCCAGCAGCCAAGGGGGCAGGGGGGAGACCCAGTACTTC
TRBD2 | many | TRBJ2-5 | TRBV3-1 | CACTQDPIGREGRETQYF | TGTGCCTGCACCCAAGACCCGATAGGCCGGGAGGGCCGTGAGACCCAGTACTTC
TRBD1 | - | TRBJ1-5 | TRBV27 | CASRGDSPRLPQHF | TGTGCCAGCAGGGGGGACAGCCCCCGACTGCCCCAGCATTTT
- | few | TRBJ2-7 | TRBV14 | CASSPFEGLPYEQYF | TGTGCCAGCAGCCCCTTTGAGGGGCTTCCGTACGAGCAGTACTTC
- | - | TRBJ2-3 | TRBV10-3 | CAITSYQGDTQYF | TGTGCCATCACAAGTTACCAGGGAGATACGCAGTATTTT
- | many | TRBJ2-1 | TRBV27 | CASSEAGAYNEQFF | TGTGCCAGCAGTGAGGCAGGAGCCTACAATGAGCAGTTCTTC
- | many | TRBJ1-3 | TRBV5-1 | CASSLREAGNTIYF | TGCGCCAGCAGCTTGCGGGAAGCTGGAAACACCATATATTTT
- | - | TRBJ2-7 | TRBV27 | CASSPGGHGGREQYF | TGTGCCAGCAGTCCCGGGGGGCACGGGGGGCGAGAGCAGTACTTC
- | many | TRBJ2-5 | TRBV29-1 | CSVEVSLLQETQYF | TGCAGCGTTGAAGTGTCCCTTTTACAAGAGACCCAGTACTTC
- | once | TRBJ2-7 | TRBV5-1 | CASRREQGRNEQYF | TGCGCCAGCAGACGAGAACAGGGACGCAACGAGCAGTACTTC